This T cell receptor beta chain was profiled in a study of T cells in Graves' hyperthyroidism and ophthalmopathy. The investigators amplified TCR beta CDR3 regions from RNA transcripts. HTBI primers drove first-round RT-PCR of the TCR CDR3. Using its own MiXCR run on the multiplex PCR reads, TCRdb lists one record per CDR3 protein. There are about 360,000 distinct CDR3 sequences in the sample; around 14% occur only once, and around a tenth lies in the top ten. CDR3 size: 13 residues. Germline CDR1 and CDR2: DFQATT and SNEGSKA (reference sequence). Trimming took 4 bases from V and 0 from J, leaving 7 bases between them. Whole-study findings and limits: Stable hyperthyroidism and ophthalmopathy were separated using 13 V-J signatures.

If no ophthalmopathy progression occurred within 18 months, Graves' hyperthyroidism was stable. Orbital computed tomography, thyroid ultrasound, serum thyroxine and TRAb, and clinical symptoms together informed the diagnoses. This clonotype was observed many times. Its target is not known. The chain uses TRBV20-1 and TRBJ2-1, with a weak D call TRBD2 (5 bases). The sequencing input was blood. This receptor was obtained from a woman aged 18-29 years with Graves' hyperthyroidism. CDR3 residues: CSATGSSYNEQFF. The CDR3 DNA reads TGCAGTGCTACGGGAAGCTCCTACAATGAGCAGTTCTTC.